Each of the 9 T cell receptor beta chains below was sequenced from the same sample in a study of T cell responses to AZD1222 COVID-19 vaccine. The repertoire was sequenced with immunoSEQ multiplex PCR; TCRdb's copy has only in-frame clones and lacks some. This sample has 140,000 to 150,000 clones, with around 90% found just once. Sequencing used peripheral blood, obtained 28 days after the second AZD1222 dose. The receptor source for this set is an adult who received the AZD1222 COVID-19 vaccine.

CDR3 sequence reads: CASSLGLAFNEQFF. In DNA, the CDR3 is TGTGCCAGCAGCTTAGGACTAGCGTTTAATGAGCAGTTCTTC. V gene TRBV7-2 combines with J gene TRBJ2-1, with 8 positions matching TRBD2. The germline gives CDR1 SGHTA, CDR2 FQGNSA. With V trimmed by 1 base and J by 7 bases, 3 bases remained unmatched. The CDR3 totals 14 residues.

CDR3 sequence (DNA): TGTGCCAGCAGGCGGGGAAGCTCCTACGAGCAGTACTTC. Translation gives CASRRGSSYEQYF. The chain has TRBV3-1 (or the pseudogene TRBV3-2) and TRBJ2-7; tentative D call: TRBD2 (6 bases). This CDR3 is built from 13 residues. Looked up from germline, CDR1 is LGHDT and CDR2 is YNNKEL (reference sequence). V gave up 6 bases and J gave up 0 bases, with 9 bases separating them.

In this sample, this clone turned up a few times. This chain connects TRBV30 to TRBJ2-7, with a tentative D call TRBD2 (6 bases). The CDR3 has 14 amino acids. CDR1 is GTSNPN, CDR2 SVGIG, per germline (reference sequence). The CDR3 DNA sequence: TGTGCACAAGGCCGGGCTAGCGCCGCCTACGAGCAGTACTTC. Protein: CAQGRASAAYEQYF.

The chain links TRBV11-2 to TRBJ1-2, with a weak D call TRBD1 (6 bases). Germline V gene sequence: CDR1 SGHAT, CDR2 FQNNGV. V was shortened by 3 bases and J by 4 bases, with 21 bases between the two germline ends. There are 17 residues in the CDR3. The DNA for the CDR3 is TGTGCCAGCAGCTTGACGGGGTCGGGGGGCGCTTCCTATGGCTACACCTTC. It yields the protein CASSLTGSGGASYGYTF. Complete variable domain (other parts from reference TRBV11-2 and TRBJ1-2): EAGVAQSPRYKIIEKRQSVAFWCNPISGHATLYWYQQILGQGPKLLIQFQNNGVVDDSQLPKDRFSAERLKGVDSTLKIQPAKLEDSAVYLCASSLTGSGGASYGYTFGSGTRLTVV.

The rearrangement joins TRBV7-2 to TRBJ2-5; D unresolved. The CDR3 sequence is 13 residues long. V dropped 5 bases and J dropped 8 bases, with 15 bases sitting between them. Looked up from germline, CDR1 is SGHTA and CDR2 is FQGNSA. CDR3 DNA sequence: TGTGCCAGCAGCCCCGAGTCTTTTTTCACCCAGTACTTC. It specifies CASSPESFFTQYF.

This chain connects TRBV18 to TRBJ1-3; D is perhaps TRBD1 (6 bases). The CDR3 length is 14 residues. Germline V gives CDR1 KGHSH, CDR2 LQKENI. The ends were cut back, 6 bases at V and 0 bases at J, with 9 bases in the middle. The DNA for the CDR3 is TGTGCCAGCTCTCCGGACAGCTCTGGAAACACCATATATTTT. This gives the protein CASSPDSSGNTIYF. Using reference TRBV18 and TRBJ1-3 for the parts outside the CDR3, the full variable domain is NAGVMQNPRHLVRRRGQEARLRCSPMKGHSHVYWYRQLPEEGLKFMVYLQKENIIDESGMPKERFSAEFPKEGPSILRIQQVVRGDSAAYFCASSPDSSGNTIYFGEGSWLTVV.

The genes are TRBV5-4 and TRBJ1-4; 11 nucleotides line up with TRBD1. The length of the CDR3 is 15 residues. The V gene's germline CDR1 is SGHNT and CDR2 YYREEE (reference sequence). With V trimmed by 4 bases and J by 6 bases, 5 bases remained unmatched. The CDR3, as DNA: TGTGCCAGCAGCGCCGGGACAGGGGGTTATGAAAAACTGTTTTTT. This sequence encodes CASSAGTGGYEKLFF.

This clone was detected only once. J is TRBJ1-3 and V is TRBV6-5; TRBD1 might be the D (5 bases). With 7 bases removed from V and 2 bases from J, the gap between germline ends came to 9 bases. Germline loops: CDR1 MNHEY, CDR2 SVGAGI. The CDR3 loop spans 13 amino acids. The CDR3, as DNA: TGTGCCAGCACAGCGGACACTGGAAACACCATATATTTT. It is translated as CASTADTGNTIYF.

In its sample, this clone was seen once. The rearrangement joins TRBV6-5 to TRBJ2-1, with a possible D match to TRBD2 (5 bases). This CDR3 is 16 amino acids long. With 0 bases removed from V and 7 bases from J, the gap between germline ends came to 16 bases. Per the germline V gene, CDR1 is MNHEY and CDR2 is SVGAGI. The CDR3 is CASSYSGGRGRNEQFF. The DNA for the CDR3 is TGTGCCAGCAGTTACTCGGGCGGGCGAGGTAGAAATGAGCAGTTCTTC.